These 11 T cell receptor beta chains originate from one sample sequenced in a study of OX40 agonist ivuxolimab in advanced cancers. The repertoire was sequenced with immunoSEQ multiplex PCR; TCRdb's copy has only in-frame clones and lacks some. The sample carries about 80,000 clones, over 90% recorded once. Sample: CD4+ or CD8+ T cells sorted from blood, taken in a trial of the OX40 agonist ivuxolimab. The receptors here all came from an adult with an advanced solid tumor such as melanoma, head and neck, liver or kidney cancer.

J is TRBJ1-2 and V is TRBV6-5, with D possibly being TRBD1 (5 bases). This CDR3 contains 14 residues. Per the germline V gene, CDR1 is MNHEY and CDR2 is SVGAGI. V dropped 7 bases and J dropped 8 bases, with 20 bases sitting between them. The DNA of the CDR3 is TGTGCCAGCAACTCCGGGACGGGACCAGGAGGCTACACCTTC. Translated: CASNSGTGPGGYTF.

This chain connects TRBV6-5 to TRBJ2-1; no definite D call. V was shortened by 5 bases and J by 3 bases, with 8 bases between the two germline ends. The CDR3 length is 13 residues. Germline-derived CDR1 and CDR2 are MNHEY and SVGAGI. This CDR3 is CASSASGYNEQFF. CDR3 coding DNA: TGTGCCAGCAGTGCATCAGGCTACAATGAGCAGTTCTTC.

The chain employs TRBV6-4 and TRBJ2-2; D not certain. V lost 4 bases to trimming and J lost 4 bases, with 7 bases between them. There are 13 residues in the CDR3. CDR1 is MRHNA and CDR2 is SNTAGT in the germline V gene. The CDR3 here is CASSGPVTGELFF. DNA of the CDR3: TGTGCCAGCAGTGGACCTGTCACCGGGGAGCTGTTTTTT.

V usage is TRBV5-1 and J usage is TRBJ1-4; D uncertain. The CDR3 runs 15 residues. Germline V gives CDR1 SGHRS, CDR2 YFSETQ. Trimming left V 2 bases short and J 4 bases short, with 12 bases between. The CDR3 nucleotides read TGCGCCAGCAGCTTAGAATCGGCCTTTAATGAAAAACTGTTTTTT. This encodes CASSLESAFNEKLFF.

The chain employs TRBV29-1 and TRBJ2-3; 8 bases fit TRBD1. The CDR3 contains 15 residues. Germline CDR1 reads SQVTM; CDR2 reads ANQGSEA. The V gene end was trimmed by 6 bases and the J gene end by 2 bases; junction bases not matched to a gene: 10. Here the CDR3 DNA reads TGCAGCGTGGAGAAGACAGGGGCGACCACAGATACGCAGTATTTT. This gives the protein CSVEKTGATTDTQYF.

The chain combines TRBV9 with TRBJ2-1; D tentatively reads TRBD1 or TRBD2 (5 bases each). The CDR3 loop spans 16 amino acids. Trimming pared 2 bases from V and 0 bases from J, leaving 12 bases between. Germline V gene data show CDR1 as SGDLS and CDR2 as YYNGEE. CDR3 loop: CASSVPSGGSYNEQFF. In DNA, the CDR3 is TGTGCCAGCAGCGTTCCCAGTGGGGGCTCCTACAATGAGCAGTTCTTC.

The genes are TRBV19 and TRBJ2-1, with a weak D call TRBD2 (5 bases). Germline V gene sequence: CDR1 LNHDA, CDR2 SQIVND (reference sequence). The V and J ends lost 6 bases and 0 bases respectively, with 12 bases between them. This CDR3 is built from 15 residues. The CDR3 region is CASSLGAGSYNEQFF. The CDR3 coding sequence is TGTGCCAGTAGCCTGGGAGCCGGCTCCTACAATGAGCAGTTCTTC. The whole variable domain, remainder taken from reference TRBV19 and TRBJ2-1, is DGGITQSPKYLFRKEGQNVTLSCEQNLNHDAMYWYRQDPGQGLRLIYYSQIVNDFQKGDIAEGYSVSREKKESFPLTVTSAQKNPTAFYLCASSLGAGSYNEQFFGPGTRLTVL.

The chain is built from TRBV19 and TRBJ2-5; D is perhaps TRBD1 or TRBD2 (5 bases each). V lost 3 bases to trimming and J lost 7 bases, with 15 bases between them. Germline V gene lookup returns CDR1 LNHDA and CDR2 SQIVND (reference sequence). CDR3 size: 14 residues. This CDR3 is CASSIGTIRGTQYF. In nucleotides, the CDR3 is TGTGCCAGTAGTATCGGGACGATTCGAGGGACCCAGTACTTC.

Only one count was recorded for this clone. This rearrangement joins TRBV4-2 to TRBJ2-5; TRBD2 aligns across 8 bases. Germline loops: CDR1 LGHNA, CDR2 YNFKEQ. Trimming cost V 2 bases and J 5 bases; bases outside gene matches: 13. The CDR3 loop spans 17 amino acids. The CDR3 region has the DNA TGTGCCAGCAGCCAATCAACCCCGGGACTAGACTTGGAGACCCAGTACTTC. This encodes CASSQSTPGLDLETQYF.

The chain carries TRBV5-4 and TRBJ2-5; D ambiguous. The germline CDR1 and CDR2 sequences are SGHNT and YYREEE (reference sequence). The V gene lost 5 bases and the J gene lost 3 bases, with 11 bases spanning the gap. This CDR3 spans 13 amino acids. As DNA, the CDR3 is TGTGCCAGCAGGCCTGGTGTGGAAGAGACCCAGTACTTC. Its translation is CASRPGVEETQYF.

The chain joins TRBV19 to TRBJ1-1; D is uncertain. The germline gives CDR1 LNHDA, CDR2 SQIVND (reference sequence). The CDR3 is 14 amino acids. The V gene lost 3 bases and the J gene lost 4 bases, with 12 bases spanning the gap. CDR3 in amino acids: CASSIGGPGTEAFF. The CDR3 DNA reads TGTGCCAGTAGTATCGGCGGGCCGGGCACTGAAGCTTTCTTT.